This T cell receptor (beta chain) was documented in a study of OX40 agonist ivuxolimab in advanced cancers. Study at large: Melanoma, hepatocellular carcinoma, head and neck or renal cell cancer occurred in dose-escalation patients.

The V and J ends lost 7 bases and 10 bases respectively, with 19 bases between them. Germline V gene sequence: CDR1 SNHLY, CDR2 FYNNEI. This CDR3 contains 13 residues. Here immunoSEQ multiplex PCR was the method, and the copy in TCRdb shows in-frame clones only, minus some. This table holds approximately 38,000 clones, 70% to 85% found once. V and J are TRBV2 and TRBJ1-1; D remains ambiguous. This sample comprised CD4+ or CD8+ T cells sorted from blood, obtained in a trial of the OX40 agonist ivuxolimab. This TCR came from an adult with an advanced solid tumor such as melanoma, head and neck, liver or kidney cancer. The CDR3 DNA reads TGTGCCAGCACAGTATACCCCCGAGGTCGAGCTTTCTTT. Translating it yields CASTVYPRGRAFF. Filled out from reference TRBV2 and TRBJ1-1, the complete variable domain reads EPEVTQTPSHQVTQMGQEVILRCVPISNHLYFYWYRQILGQKVEFLVSFYNNEISEKSEIFDDQFSVERPDGSNFTLKIRSTKLEDSAMYFCASTVYPRGRAFFGQGTRLTVV.